These T cell receptor beta chains were read from a single sample in a study of blood T cell repertoires in COVID-19. Clones were read by immunoSEQ multiplex PCR, and TCRdb kept only the in-frame ones, dropping some. Of 380,000 or so clones in the sample, approximately 88% were seen once. Sample: peripheral blood. Receptors were obtained from a middle-aged man with acute or convalescent COVID-19. Both conserved end residues are part of each CDR3. Clone size is stated in some rows and not others, as once, few, many or a class when expanded.

v_gene,j_gene,abundance,CDR3aa
TRBV7-3,TRBJ2-1,.,CASSLFLAGDNEQFF
TRBV2,TRBJ1-4,.,CASTPGGGTNEKLFF
TRBV5-5,TRBJ1-4,.,CASSPPRRGANEKLFF
TRBV28,TRBJ1-5,.,CASSDDRGSLYSNQPQHF
TRBV5-4,TRBJ1-3,.,CASSPGTGYGNTIYF
TRBV9,TRBJ2-1,.,CASSVVARGEQFF
TRBV19,TRBJ2-2,.,CASSTTLKNTGELFF
TRBV2,TRBJ2-7,.,CAGRDRSSYEQYF
TRBV19,TRBJ2-7,.,CASSGHRGVIGEQYF
TRBV2,TRBJ1-5,.,CASSDDRGVHQPQHF
TRBV11-2,TRBJ2-2,.,CASSQHRRDRDAGELFF
TRBV27,TRBJ2-7,.,CASSSWGLAGISSYEQYF
TRBV2,TRBJ2-4,.,CAHDAGAKNIQYF
TRBV10-3,TRBJ1-6,.,CAISEGGGDASPLHF
TRBV11-3,TRBJ2-7,few,CASSDRTAGMDPEQYF
TRBV6-6,TRBJ2-2,once,CASSLNRDSVDTGELFF
TRBV6-6,TRBJ2-3,.,CASTGRGTSTDTQYF
TRBV7-2,TRBJ2-4,once,CASRYARQQAKNIQYF
TRBV30,TRBJ2-7,.,CAWSHGVASYEQYF
TRBV29-1,TRBJ2-1,.,CSADRVSASEQFF
TRBV14,TRBJ2-2,.,CASQEQGALTGELFF
TRBV5-4,TRBJ2-1,.,CASSKAGLAGDNEQFF
TRBV6-5,TRBJ2-6,.,CASTRVSGANVLTF
TRBV2,TRBJ1-1,.,CASTQRQGIGTEAFF
TRBV10-2,TRBJ2-3,.,CAKPKTSGHLVPTDTQYF
TRBV5-1,TRBJ1-6,once,CASSLGQEVVNSPLHF
TRBV7-2,TRBJ2-3,.,CASSLGTGSTDTQYF
TRBV19,TRBJ2-1,.,CASSTHRDRGHNEQFF
TRBV14,TRBJ1-6,.,CASSQFGTGGGYINSPLHF
TRBV24-1,TRBJ2-1,once,CATSDHGLYEQFF
TRBV25-1,TRBJ1-4,.,CASSETSRTAREKLFF
TRBV7-3,TRBJ2-1,.,CASSLIAGVRNEQFF
TRBV7-9,TRBJ2-7,once,CASSPRGLGDEQYF
TRBV28,TRBJ2-1,few,CASSSGLAGGRRDNEQFF
TRBV2,TRBJ1-2,.,CASRGTGALPRAYGYTF
TRBV5-1,TRBJ2-1,.,CASSREGQGALKSYNEQFF
TRBV4-1,TRBJ1-2,.,CASSQDRGNYGYTF
TRBV9,TRBJ1-2,.,CASEGNYGYTF
TRBV7-9,TRBJ1-2,.,CASSLVQGRPFYGYTF
TRBV18,TRBJ2-5,.,CASSPTWTGGETQYF
TRBV7-9,TRBJ1-1,.,CASSLGQGAYTEAFF
TRBV7-9,TRBJ1-2,.,CASSPGGYGYTF
TRBV5-1,TRBJ2-3,.,CASSLTPGTSGSNTDTQYF
TRBV19,TRBJ2-2,.,CASERGNTGELFF
TRBV7-2,TRBJ1-4,.,CASSPFATNEKLFF
TRBV5-4,TRBJ2-3,few,CASSLGLDTQYF
TRBV25-1,TRBJ1-1,few,CASSLTGDTEAFF
TRBV21-1,TRBJ2-3,once,CASSKNGLAGAWIGTDTQYF
TRBV9,TRBJ2-3,.,CASSVSWGLAGGRTDTQYF
TRBV7-8,TRBJ1-4,.,CASSSRGQLNEKLFF
TRBV12-3/TRBV12-4,TRBJ2-1,.,CASSPDSPNEQFF
TRBV7-9,TRBJ1-2,.,CASSSWDRSSNYGYTF
TRBV20-1,TRBJ1-1,.,CSVAKNTEAFF